The clone carrying this TCR beta chain was detected ten times or more. Antigen specificity is unknown. Investigators took about 9.1 milliliters of peripheral blood from every donor. Each sample had at least 6 million PBMCs isolated. Germline assignment: CDR1 LNHNV and CDR2 YYDKDF (reference sequence). V lost 1 base to trimming and J lost 4 bases, with 16 bases between them. This CDR3 comprises 16 residues. For the second PCR, which ran for about 6 to 11 cycles, a sample-barcoded 5' primer and a J-beta primer mix were used. In TCRdb, the 5' RACE reads were re-called with MiXCR into one record per CDR3 protein. Of 710,000 or so distinct CDR3 sequences in the sample, roughly 32% were seen once. This specimen belongs to a study of blood T cells in healthy people across ages. General study findings and limits: Diversity figures derived from one million T cells were judged to underestimate the true value.

The clonotype comes from a woman older than 75 in good health. The specimen was blood. The rearrangement links TRBV15 to TRBJ2-5; TRBD2 might be the D (5 bases). The CDR3 reads CATSRGTGFSGETQYF. As DNA, the CDR3 is TGTGCCACCAGCAGAGGTACCGGGTTCAGCGGAGAGACCCAGTACTTC.